Listed below are T cell receptor beta chains from one sample, sequenced in a study of response to subunit inactivated influenza vaccine. TCRdb re-derived calls from the RT-PCR reads in MiXCR, one entry per CDR3 protein. The data hold 540,000 or so distinct CDR3 sequences, with 13% observed a single time. Sequences were derived from PBMCs from blood, sampled around seven weeks after vaccination. The receptors originated from a man aged 50 to 60 who received an inactivated influenza vaccine. The CDR3 runs from the conserved cysteine through the conserved F or W. A D gene is named only where the DNA matches it firmly. Not every row has a clone size; where given, it reads once, few, many or a size class.

CDR3 DNA	CDR3 protein	D gene	clone size	V gene	J gene
TGCAGTGCTAGAGCCGTGGGTCTGTTAGAGACCCAGTACTTC	CSARAVGLLETQYF	NA	few	TRBV20-1	TRBJ2-5
TGTGCCAGCAGCTTAGATCCAGGAAGGATCACCAATGAGCAGTTCTTC	CASSLDPGRITNEQFF	NA	few	TRBV11-2	TRBJ2-1
TGTGCCATCAGTGTTGGCGGGGAGCTGTTTTTT	CAISVGGELFF	NA	few	TRBV10-3	TRBJ2-2
TGTGCCAGCAGCTCTCGGACAGGGGGTGCGAATGAGCAGTTCTTC	CASSSRTGGANEQFF	TRBD1	NA	TRBV5-4	TRBJ2-1
TGCAGCGCCGGAGCCGCGTTGGGGTGGGAGACCCAGTACTTC	CSAGAALGWETQYF	NA	few	TRBV29-1	TRBJ2-5
TGTGCCAGCAGCCCCGGCTGGCTTAGACCCCAAGAGACCCAGTACTTC	CASSPGWLRPQETQYF	NA	NA	TRBV7-9	TRBJ2-5
TGTGCCAGCAGCTTAGCTACAGGGAAGGGAGAAAAACTGTTTTTT	CASSLATGKGEKLFF	NA	few	TRBV7-4	TRBJ1-4
TGCTGTGCCGATGAGCCCCGGGACCTTAAAAACATTCAGTACTTC	CCADEPRDLKNIQYF	NA	NA	TRBV20-1	TRBJ2-4
TGTGCCAGCAGCCCGGACAGCCGGAACACTGAAGCTTTCTTT	CASSPDSRNTEAFF	NA	NA	TRBV7-9	TRBJ1-1
TGTGCCAGTAGTATACTAGCGGGGATAACCGGGGAGCTGTTTTTT	CASSILAGITGELFF	TRBD2	few	TRBV19	TRBJ2-2
TGCAGCGTTGACAAGGGAGGGGGGTCTGAAGCTTTCTTT	CSVDKGGGSEAFF	NA	NA	TRBV29-1	TRBJ1-1
TGTGCTAGTGCGGGGGATAACTATGGCTACACCTTC	CASAGDNYGYTF	NA	few	TRBV12-5	TRBJ1-2
TGTGCCAGCAGCCAACCTCGGATTCGGGGGACAGATACGCAGTATTTT	CASSQPRIRGTDTQYF	NA	many	TRBV14	TRBJ2-3
TGTGCCAGCAGTGACCAAGGGGGACAGGGGGATGAGCAGTTCTTC	CASSDQGGQGDEQFF	TRBD1	many	TRBV6-2/TRBV6-3	TRBJ2-1
TGCAGCGTTGAAGGTCGGGGGGCCCCCCGGGAGCAGTACTTC	CSVEGRGAPREQYF	NA	few	TRBV29-1	TRBJ2-7